The clone carrying this T cell receptor beta chain occurred a few times. The antigen is undetermined. CDR1 and CDR2 (germline): MNHEY, SVGAGI. The CDR3 totals 14 residues. After removal of 0 bases from V and 3 bases from J, the junction contained 1 base not matched to a gene. This sample was taken from a study of cytomegalovirus exposure and HLA in healthy donors. Study results and limitations: In the analysis, some V segments, TRBV6-2 and TRBV6-3 included, were excluded as indistinguishable. CMV serostatus was the sole immune exposure information available. Some TCR beta chains (164 of them) were listed as cytomegalovirus-associated.

In the PCR, 60 Vbeta and 13 Jbeta primers were used. The protocol was immunoSEQ multiplex PCR, while the TCRdb copy is restricted to in-frame clones and leaves out a portion. Here the sample spans fewer than 200,000 clones, approximately 81% being singletons. The TCR comes from a man between 18 and 29 years old in good health and CMV-seronegative. Sequences were obtained from PBMCs. The J gene is TRBJ2-5, the V gene TRBV6-5; 7 bases fit TRBD2. The CDR3 DNA follows: TGTGCCAGCAGTTACTCCGGGACTAAAGAGACCCAGTACTTC. Translated, it gives CASSYSGTKETQYF.